A single sample gave rise to the 15 T cell receptor beta chains below, sequenced in a study of PD-L1 blockade in urothelial cancer. Assay: immunoSEQ multiplex PCR; the TCRdb copy retains only in-frame clones and omits some. The sample holds about 19,000 clones; approximately 83% are singletons and the top ten take 1.5% to 2%. Time point specified: peripheral blood 6 weeks after treatment start. Sequenced material: PBMCs, taken around atezolizumab (anti-PD-L1) treatment. The receptors here all came from a man in his fifties with urothelial cancer.

The chain combines TRBV19 with TRBJ2-1; 8 bases match TRBD2. CDR1 and CDR2 (germline): LNHDA, SQIVND (reference sequence). The CDR3 spans 14 residues. V lost 5 bases to trimming and J lost 0 bases; unmatched junction nucleotides: 0. CDR3 loop: CASSAGGSYNEQFF. In DNA, the CDR3 is TGTGCCAGTAGTGCGGGAGGCTCCTACAATGAGCAGTTCTTC.

The CDR3 here is CASRPGVNTEAFF. The CDR3 coding sequence is TGTGCCAGCAGACCCGGGGTGAACACTGAAGCTTTCTTT. This chain links TRBV7-9 with TRBJ1-1; D is unresolved. The V and J ends lost 6 bases and 0 bases respectively, with 8 bases between them. The CDR3 totals 13 residues. Germline V gene data show CDR1 as SEHNR and CDR2 as FQNEAQ (reference sequence). The complete variable domain, with remaining parts taken from reference TRBV7-9 and TRBJ1-1, reads DTGVSQNPRHKITKRGQNVTFRCDPISEHNRLYWYRQTLGQGPEFLTYFQNEAQLEKSRLLSDRFSAERPKGSFSTLEIQRTEQGDSAMYLCASRPGVNTEAFFGQGTRLTVV.

This clone appeared a few times. The chain employs TRBV9 and TRBJ1-3; a possible D gene is TRBD1 (6 bases). Germline CDR1 reads SGDLS; CDR2 reads YYNGEE. The CDR3 is made up of 15 amino acids. V lost 2 bases to trimming and J lost 2 bases, with 11 bases between them. The CDR3 spells CASSVQGIPGNTIYF. As DNA, the CDR3 is TGTGCCAGCAGCGTCCAGGGGATTCCTGGAAACACCATATATTTT.

J is TRBJ2-1 and V is TRBV28, with 9 bases matching TRBD1. The junction had 14 bases not matched to a gene; V was cut back by 6 bases and J by 2 bases. The germline gives CDR1 MDHEN, CDR2 SYDVKM. This CDR3 has 18 amino acids. For the CDR3, the DNA is TGTGCCAGCAGCGCCTTGAGTGGGACAGGGAGAACCTACAATGAGCAGTTCTTC. It translates to CASSALSGTGRTYNEQFF.

This clone was recorded only once. CDR3 loop: CASSSDRGFYEQYF. The CDR3 DNA sequence: TGTGCCAGCAGTTCGGACAGGGGGTTTTACGAGCAGTACTTC. V is TRBV27 and J is TRBJ2-7, with TRBD1 identical over 10 bases. This CDR3 contains 14 residues. CDR1 and CDR2 from the germline V gene are MNHEY and SMNVEV (reference sequence). With V trimmed by 4 bases and J by 4 bases, 4 bases remained unmatched.

The rearrangement links TRBV18 to TRBJ2-7; a weak D match, TRBD2 (5 bases). This CDR3 is built from 13 residues. Germline CDR1 is KGHSH and CDR2 is LQKENI. The ends were cut back, 3 bases at V and 10 bases at J, with 16 bases in the middle. The CDR3 DNA is TGTGCCAGCTCACCCACGGCAAGCGGAATACAGTACGTC. Translating gives CASSPTASGIQYV.

This sequence joins TRBV19 and TRBJ1-5, with TRBD1 identical over 8 bases. Germline V gene sequence: CDR1 LNHDA, CDR2 SQIVND (reference sequence). The ends lost 4 bases at V and 7 bases at J; junction bases unmatched: 9. The CDR3 contains 15 residues. The DNA of the CDR3 is TGTGCCAGTAGTAGGTGGGAGACAGGGGAACAGCCCCAGCATTTT. Encoded protein: CASSRWETGEQPQHF.

J is TRBJ2-2 and V is TRBV29-1; D is uncertain. CDR3 size: 14 residues. V was clipped by 3 bases and J by 5 bases, with 13 bases between them. Per the germline V gene, CDR1 is SQVTM and CDR2 is ANQGSEA. The CDR3 DNA sequence: TGCAGCGTTGATTTCGGGTCTGGGACCGGGGAGCTGTTTTTT. Translating it yields CSVDFGSGTGELFF.

The chain is built from TRBV9 and TRBJ1-1; tentative D call: TRBD1 (5 bases). Trimming shortened V by 4 bases and J by 5 bases, and 15 bases separated the two germline ends. The CDR3 loop spans 14 amino acids. CDR1 is SGDLS and CDR2 is YYNGEE in the germline V gene. In nucleotides, the CDR3 is TGTGCCAGCAGCTCATTACTCGGGGGGACTGAAGCTTTCTTT. Encoded protein: CASSSLLGGTEAFF.

The rearrangement joins TRBV2 to TRBJ2-3, with D maybe TRBD1 (5 bases). V was cut by 7 bases and J by 6 bases, with 14 bases left in between. Germline CDR1 and CDR2: SNHLY and FYNNEI. The CDR3 length is 13 residues. Written as DNA, the CDR3 is TGTGCCAGCAAGACCAGGGCTGGGGATACGCAGTATTTT. This gives the protein CASKTRAGDTQYF. Full variable domain (missing parts from reference TRBV2 and TRBJ2-3): EPEVTQTPSHQVTQMGQEVILRCVPISNHLYFYWYRQILGQKVEFLVSFYNNEISEKSEIFDDQFSVERPDGSNFTLKIRSTKLEDSAMYFCASKTRAGDTQYFGPGTRLTVL.

A few counts support this clone. The chain combines TRBV18 with TRBJ2-7; the D gene is possibly TRBD1 (6 bases). The V and J ends lost 6 bases and 7 bases respectively, with 19 bases between them. This CDR3 has 14 residues. Germline V CDR1 and CDR2: KGHSH, LQKENI. CDR3 in amino acids: CASSQGQKLSEQYF. The CDR3 coding sequence is TGTGCCAGCTCGCAAGGACAGAAGTTGAGTGAGCAGTACTTC.

The J gene is TRBJ2-2, the V gene TRBV7-3, with D possibly TRBD1 on 5 matching bases. The CDR3 is 15 amino acids. V lost 2 bases to trimming and J lost 4 bases, with 11 bases between them. The germline gives CDR1 SGHTA, CDR2 FQGTGA. CDR3: CASSLQGRVTGELFF. In nucleotides, the CDR3 is TGTGCCAGCAGCTTACAGGGTCGGGTCACCGGGGAGCTGTTTTTT.

The chain has TRBV4-2 and TRBJ1-2; D is unclear. The V gene lost 1 base and the J gene lost 8 bases, with 17 bases spanning the gap. CDR3 length equals 15 residues. The germline CDR1 and CDR2 sequences are LGHNA and YNFKEQ. The CDR3 sequence: CASSQVDNIRAGYTF. The CDR3, as DNA: TGTGCCAGCAGCCAAGTAGACAATATTCGCGCGGGCTACACCTTC.

V and J are TRBV5-1 and TRBJ1-1; no definite D call. V lost 4 bases to trimming and J lost 2 bases, with 6 bases between them. Germline assignment: CDR1 SGHRS and CDR2 YFSETQ. CDR3 length: 12 residues. The CDR3 loop reads CASSRTNTEAFF. The CDR3 DNA reads TGCGCCAGCAGCCGTACTAACACTGAAGCTTTCTTT.

There are a few counts of this clone. The J gene is TRBJ1-1, the V gene TRBV2; D is uncertain. V gave up 7 bases and J gave up 4 bases, with 13 bases separating them. Germline V gene sequence: CDR1 SNHLY, CDR2 FYNNEI. The CDR3 loop spans 13 amino acids. The CDR3 protein is CASTSGEGTEAFF. CDR3 DNA: TGTGCCAGCACCTCTGGTGAGGGCACTGAAGCTTTCTTT. The entire variable domain, with the rest obtained from reference TRBV2 and TRBJ1-1, is as follows: EPEVTQTPSHQVTQMGQEVILRCVPISNHLYFYWYRQILGQKVEFLVSFYNNEISEKSEIFDDQFSVERPDGSNFTLKIRSTKLEDSAMYFCASTSGEGTEAFFGQGTRLTVV.